This T cell receptor (beta chain) was recovered during a study of blood T cell repertoires in COVID-19. For the study at large: COVID-19 samples from acute and convalescent phases originated in the United States, Italy and Spain.

In the original analysis: Nucleated cell counts were estimated from reference gene primer amplification. The repertoire was sequenced with immunoSEQ multiplex PCR; TCRdb's copy has only in-frame clones and lacks some. V and J calls and clone size come straight from that table; D and trimming were deduced from the DNA. The data contain about 160,000 clones, 82% of them singletons. This CDR3 has 16 residues. Losses at the gene ends were 6 bases for V and 5 bases for J; bases not matched to a gene: 12. Per the germline V gene, CDR1 is SEHNR and CDR2 is FQNEAQ (reference sequence). This TCR was sampled from a woman aged 35 to 49 with COVID-19, enrolled during active disease. Sequenced input: peripheral blood. V gene TRBV7-9 combines with J gene TRBJ2-7; 11 positions match TRBD2. The CDR3 DNA follows: TGTGCCAGCAGTTACCCTACTAGCGGGAGTACCCACGAGCAGTACTTC. Its protein product is CASSYPTSGSTHEQYF.